This T cell receptor beta chain was recorded in a study of blood T cells in healthy people across ages. A second about 6 to 12 cycle PCR used barcoded and J-beta primers. Using its own MiXCR run on the 5' RACE reads, TCRdb lists one record per CDR3 protein. The repertoire consists of some 1.6 million distinct CDR3 sequences, with about 31% occurring once and the leading ten covering about 11%. Study-wide results and caveats: There were more naive CD4+ cells and higher diversity in long-lived donors than in aged donors.

V lost 2 bases, J lost 2 bases, and 4 bases stayed unmatched. The CDR3 consists of 16 residues. Germline-derived CDR1 and CDR2 are MGHRA and YSYEKL. As for this clonotype: Antigen specificity is unknown.

Ten milliliters of peripheral blood were drawn from each donor. Sequenced sample: blood. The chain links TRBV4-1 to TRBJ2-3, with 10 bases that match TRBD2. This TCR came from a woman aged 25 to 45 in good health. This chain's CDR3 is CASSQKGLADTDTQYF. CDR3 nucleotides: TGCGCCAGCAGCCAAAAAGGACTAGCGGACACAGATACGCAGTATTTT.